Listed below are T cell receptor beta chains from one sample, sequenced in a study of T-cell reconstitution after alpha-beta-depleted transplantation in children. One entry per CDR3 protein, called by TCRdb with MiXCR from the PCR reads. Here the sample spans approximately 190,000 distinct CDR3 sequences, roughly 6.3% being singletons. The specimen was PBMCs, collected before TCRalphabeta/CD19-depleted stem cell transplant. These receptors were obtained from a girl less than two years old with combined immunodeficiency, due to receive a stem cell transplant. CDR3s include the opening cysteine and the closing phenylalanine or tryptophan. Clone size is stated in some rows and not others, as once, few, many or a class when expanded.

V gene: TRBV20-1
clone size: many
CDR3 protein: CSARENSGANVLTF

V gene: TRBV5-4
clone size: many
CDR3 protein: CASSAGYTDTQYF

V gene: TRBV7-6
clone size: many
CDR3 protein: CASSSQLSSTDTQYF

V gene: TRBV25-1
clone size: many
CDR3 protein: CASSEYLGTGNTEAFF

V gene: TRBV2
clone size: many
CDR3 protein: CAKEPTSGRDNEQFF

V gene: TRBV6-2/TRBV6-3
clone size: many
CDR3 protein: CASSLLHFGGRNEQYF

V gene: TRBV7-2
clone size: many
CDR3 protein: CASSSWTSGRAFLSYNEQFF

V gene: TRBV29-1
clone size: NA
CDR3 protein: CSVEASRAGETQYF

V gene: TRBV12-3/TRBV12-4
clone size: many
CDR3 protein: CASSLTSGLLYNEQFF

V gene: TRBV14
clone size: many
CDR3 protein: CASSQRETSYNEQFF

V gene: TRBV7-8
clone size: many
CDR3 protein: CASSLAFLGLEYQETQYF

V gene: TRBV12-3/TRBV12-4
clone size: many
CDR3 protein: CASSLLGGLKVVNEQFF

V gene: TRBV6-1
clone size: many
CDR3 protein: CASSRTGGEVGELFF

V gene: TRBV28
clone size: many
CDR3 protein: CASSLWGYRGEQFF

V gene: TRBV25-1
clone size: many
CDR3 protein: CASSESSGGYNEQFF

V gene: TRBV27
clone size: many
CDR3 protein: CASSPLSTGADTEAFF

V gene: TRBV12-3/TRBV12-4
clone size: many
CDR3 protein: CASSPLTGELFF

V gene: TRBV12-3/TRBV12-4
clone size: many
CDR3 protein: CASSSDHYNEQFF

V gene: TRBV9
clone size: many
CDR3 protein: CASSVGDLNYGYTF

V gene: TRBV29-1
clone size: few
CDR3 protein: CSVLQVPGTENEKLFF

V gene: TRBV7-9
clone size: few
CDR3 protein: CASSPPALLEEAFF

V gene: TRBV15
clone size: many
CDR3 protein: CATSGTKTRESGYEQYF

V gene: TRBV6-2/TRBV6-3
clone size: many
CDR3 protein: CASSRDRVNEQYF

V gene: TRBV29-1
clone size: many
CDR3 protein: CSVVDSLPEKLFF

V gene: TRBV6-2/TRBV6-3
clone size: many
CDR3 protein: CASSYPLSGISYEQYF

V gene: TRBV5-1
clone size: many
CDR3 protein: CASSSDLGQPQHF

V gene: TRBV15
clone size: many
CDR3 protein: CATSRPSGTYYNEQFF

V gene: TRBV6-1
clone size: NA
CDR3 protein: CASSHQGQGVRETQYF

V gene: TRBV23-1
clone size: few
CDR3 protein: CASTGRAYNEQFF

V gene: TRBV7-2
clone size: NA
CDR3 protein: CASSYPTNTEAFF

V gene: TRBV4-2
clone size: many
CDR3 protein: CASSQDPGVSQYF

V gene: TRBV7-9
clone size: many
CDR3 protein: CASSSRGTSVQETQYF

V gene: TRBV20-1
clone size: few
CDR3 protein: CCARPRLADNANTGELFF

V gene: TRBV5-1
clone size: few
CDR3 protein: CASSLAGPNTEAFF

V gene: TRBV7-9
clone size: many
CDR3 protein: CASPEKTNTGELFF

V gene: TRBV9
clone size: many
CDR3 protein: CASSPRSGVGSYEQYF

V gene: TRBV20-1
clone size: many
CDR3 protein: CSAMGPEGTEAFF

V gene: TRBV4-3
clone size: many
CDR3 protein: CASSPGTGYGVYNEQFF

V gene: TRBV12-3/TRBV12-4
clone size: many
CDR3 protein: CASSFMGPSPLDEQFF

V gene: TRBV29-1
clone size: many
CDR3 protein: CSVAGGSLTEAFF

V gene: TRBV29-1
clone size: many
CDR3 protein: CSVNTDIENIQYF